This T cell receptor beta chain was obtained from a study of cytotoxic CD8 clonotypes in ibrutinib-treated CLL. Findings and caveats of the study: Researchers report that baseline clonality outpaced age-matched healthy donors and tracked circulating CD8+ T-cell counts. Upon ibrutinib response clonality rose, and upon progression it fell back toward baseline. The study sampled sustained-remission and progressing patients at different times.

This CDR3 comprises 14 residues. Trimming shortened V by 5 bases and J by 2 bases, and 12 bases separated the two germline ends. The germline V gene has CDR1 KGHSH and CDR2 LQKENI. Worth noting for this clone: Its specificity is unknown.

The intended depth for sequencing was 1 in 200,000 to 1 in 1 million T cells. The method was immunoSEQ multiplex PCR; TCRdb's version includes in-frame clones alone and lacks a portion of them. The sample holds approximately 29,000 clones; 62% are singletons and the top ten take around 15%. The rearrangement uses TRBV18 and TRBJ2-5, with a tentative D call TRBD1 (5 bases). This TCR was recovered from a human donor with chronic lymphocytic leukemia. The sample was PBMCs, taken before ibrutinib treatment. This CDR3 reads CASSSAGIQETQYF. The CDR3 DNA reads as TGTGCCAGCTCATCGGCAGGGATTCAAGAGACCCAGTACTTC.